The clone carrying this T cell receptor (beta chain) turned up a few times. Each CDR3 protein is one row after TCRdb ran MiXCR on the RT-PCR reads. The sample carries 650,000 to 800,000 distinct CDR3 sequences, 14% recorded once. With 2 bases removed from V and 7 bases from J, the gap between germline ends came to 11 bases. Germline V gene lookup returns CDR1 SEHNR and CDR2 FQNEAQ (reference sequence). The CDR3 spans 13 residues. The sequence derives from a female donor in good health, serving as a healthy control. The sequenced material came from memory CD4+ T cells from blood. The chain has TRBV7-9 and TRBJ1-2; tentative D call: TRBD1 (5 bases). The CDR3 DNA follows: TGTGCCAGCAGCTTAACAGGAACGGGTGGCTACACCTTC. Protein: CASSLTGTGGYTF.